This T cell receptor beta chain was recovered during a study of T-cell reconstitution after alpha-beta-depleted transplantation in children. Study-level points and caveats: Where alpha-beta T cells came from about two months after transplant was reportedly several hundred expanded graft clones. In some patients, recipient T cells and intrathymic progenitors surviving conditioning explained high day-60 diversity. At one year after transplant, newly produced T cells mostly accounted for T-cell counts and diversity.

Preparing the TCRbeta library involved the use of unique molecular identifiers. TCRdb ran MiXCR on the PCR reads and lists one entry per CDR3 protein. The table shows 700,000 or so distinct CDR3 sequences, with approximately 14% occurring only once. Note on this clonotype: What it binds is unknown.

The CDR3 consists of 15 residues. V was shortened by 0 bases and J by 3 bases, with 13 bases between the two germline ends. Per germline, CDR1 SGHRS and CDR2 YFSETQ. This sequence was found in a girl aged 2 to 9 with congenital amegakaryocytic thrombocytopenia, due to receive a stem cell transplant. The chain has TRBV5-1 and TRBJ2-7; tentative D call: TRBD2 (6 bases). The material was PBMCs, obtained before TCRalphabeta/CD19-depleted stem cell transplant. CDR3 residues: CASSLEAREVYEQYF. The CDR3 bases are TGCGCCAGCAGCTTGGAGGCCAGGGAGGTCTACGAGCAGTACTTC.